Many counts were recorded for the clone carrying this T cell receptor beta chain. Its target is unknown. Stability of Graves' hyperthyroidism was defined as absent ophthalmopathy progression within 18 months. Newly diagnosed patients aged 18 to 65 had hyperthyroidism of under 2 months' duration. Uncontrolled infection, other autoimmune disease, pregnancy or lactation excluded patients. The source material, RNA transcripts, was used to amplify TCR beta CDR3 regions. TCR CDR3 regions were first amplified by RT-PCR with HTBI primers. Via MiXCR, TCRdb re-called the multiplex PCR reads, giving one row per CDR3 protein. The table includes about 560,000 distinct CDR3 sequences, about a sixth detected once. This entry comes from a study of T cells in Graves' hyperthyroidism and ophthalmopathy. Study-level points and caveats: Among thyroid clonotypes expanded above 0.001, most also appeared in blood.

Trimming at V came to 5 bases and at J to 2 bases, leaving 6 bases not matched to a gene. This CDR3 has 18 residues. Germline assignment: CDR1 MDHEN and CDR2 SYDVKM. The chain couples TRBV28 to TRBJ2-1; TRBD2 aligns across 16 bases. Sequenced input: blood. This receptor was obtained from a woman in her twenties or thirties with Graves' hyperthyroidism. CDR3 residues: CASSLGTSGRATYNEQFF. DNA of the CDR3: TGTGCCAGCAGTCTCGGGACTAGCGGGAGGGCAACCTACAATGAGCAGTTCTTC.